A selection of T cell receptor beta chains follows, all from one sample in a study of graft-versus-host responses after intestinal transplantation. For these TCRs, the target antigens are not known. The method was immunoSEQ multiplex PCR; TCRdb's version includes in-frame clones alone and lacks a portion of them. The sample contains some 100,000 clones, under 95% of which appear only once. The sample consisted of unstimulated CD8+ T cells sorted from spleen or lymph node cells, taken before transplant. The receptors were sampled from a human donor who was the organ donor for an intestinal transplant. Both conserved end residues are part of each CDR3. D genes are given only for firm matches. A clone size is listed for some rows: how often the clone was seen (once, few, many), or a class if it is expanded.

clone size: .
V gene: TRBV19
D gene: TRBD2
J gene: TRBJ2-3
CDR3 protein: CASSLLAGNTDTQYF
CDR3 DNA: TGTGCCAGTAGCCTACTAGCGGGGAACACAGATACGCAGTATTTT

clone size: .
V gene: TRBV30
D gene: .
J gene: TRBJ2-7
CDR3 protein: CAWSGGSSYEQYF
CDR3 DNA: TGTGCCTGGAGCGGAGGGAGCTCCTACGAGCAGTACTTC

clone size: once
V gene: TRBV28
D gene: .
J gene: TRBJ2-1
CDR3 protein: CASSPHTNEQFF
CDR3 DNA: TGTGCCAGCAGTCCCCACACCAATGAGCAGTTCTTC

clone size: .
V gene: TRBV6-5
D gene: .
J gene: TRBJ1-1
CDR3 protein: CASSPGTSQAAFF
CDR3 DNA: TGTGCCAGCAGTCCCGGGACATCCCAGGCGGCTTTCTTT

clone size: .
V gene: TRBV4-1
D gene: TRBD1
J gene: TRBJ1-1
CDR3 protein: CASSQPSIGTAFEWAFF
CDR3 DNA: TGCGCCAGCAGTCAACCTAGTATCGGGACAGCCTTCGAATGGGCTTTCTTT

clone size: .
V gene: TRBV6-5
D gene: TRBD2
J gene: TRBJ2-3
CDR3 protein: CASSPSGSWTDTQYF
CDR3 DNA: TGTGCCAGCAGTCCTAGCGGGAGTTGGACAGATACGCAGTATTTT

clone size: .
V gene: TRBV6-4
D gene: TRBD2
J gene: TRBJ2-1
CDR3 protein: CASSVLAGSLEQFF
CDR3 DNA: TGTGCCAGCAGTGTTCTAGCGGGGTCGCTTGAGCAGTTCTTC

clone size: .
V gene: TRBV7-3
D gene: TRBD1
J gene: TRBJ1-2
CDR3 protein: CASSLSGQTGYGYTF
CDR3 DNA: TGTGCCAGCAGCTTATCGGGACAGACCGGCTATGGCTACACCTTC

clone size: .
V gene: TRBV28
D gene: .
J gene: TRBJ1-2
CDR3 protein: CASSSYLTGWVGYGYTF
CDR3 DNA: TGTGCCAGCAGTTCTTATTTAACAGGGTGGGTTGGCTATGGCTACACCTTC

clone size: .
V gene: TRBV15
D gene: TRBD2
J gene: TRBJ2-7
CDR3 protein: CATTSGSSYEQYF
CDR3 DNA: TGTGCCACCACGAGCGGGAGCTCCTACGAGCAGTACTTC

clone size: once
V gene: TRBV4-2
D gene: .
J gene: TRBJ1-1
CDR3 protein: CASSQAGDTEAFF
CDR3 DNA: TGTGCCAGCAGCCAAGCAGGGGATACTGAAGCTTTCTTT

clone size: few
V gene: TRBV29-1
D gene: .
J gene: TRBJ1-1
CDR3 protein: CSVESLGTEAFF
CDR3 DNA: TGCAGCGTTGAGTCGCTAGGAACTGAAGCTTTCTTT

clone size: once
V gene: TRBV27
D gene: .
J gene: TRBJ2-2
CDR3 protein: CASSLSPFPANTGELFF
CDR3 DNA: TGTGCCAGCAGTTTATCCCCCTTTCCAGCGAACACCGGGGAGCTGTTTTTT

clone size: .
V gene: TRBV5-6
D gene: TRBD2
J gene: TRBJ2-7
CDR3 protein: CASSLGRGGLPYEQYF
CDR3 DNA: TGTGCCAGCAGCCTGGGGCGGGGGGGCTTACCCTACGAGCAGTACTTC

clone size: .
V gene: TRBV5-6
D gene: .
J gene: TRBJ2-7
CDR3 protein: CASSLRGYEQYF
CDR3 DNA: TGTGCCAGCAGCTTGCGGGGCTACGAGCAGTACTTC

clone size: .
V gene: TRBV6-1
D gene: TRBD1
J gene: TRBJ2-7
CDR3 protein: CASTEQGNFYEQYF
CDR3 DNA: TGTGCCAGCACCGAACAGGGGAATTTCTACGAGCAGTACTTC

clone size: .
V gene: TRBV5-5
D gene: TRBD2
J gene: TRBJ2-5
CDR3 protein: CASSLITSGGYQETQYF
CDR3 DNA: TGTGCCAGCAGCTTGATTACTAGCGGGGGGTACCAAGAGACCCAGTACTTC

clone size: .
V gene: TRBV5-1
D gene: TRBD1
J gene: TRBJ1-2
CDR3 protein: CASSPGQPVGYGYTF
CDR3 DNA: TGCGCCAGCAGCCCGGGACAGCCGGTGGGGTATGGCTACACCTTC

clone size: .
V gene: TRBV19
D gene: .
J gene: TRBJ1-1
CDR3 protein: CASSFYSGSNTEAFF
CDR3 DNA: TGTGCCAGTAGTTTTTATAGCGGCTCGAACACTGAAGCTTTCTTT

clone size: .
V gene: TRBV4-1
D gene: TRBD1
J gene: TRBJ1-1
CDR3 protein: CASSQEGTAGTEAFF
CDR3 DNA: TGCGCCAGCAGCCAAGAGGGGACAGCAGGCACTGAAGCTTTCTTT

clone size: .
V gene: TRBV13
D gene: .
J gene: TRBJ2-3
CDR3 protein: CASEGDTQYF
CDR3 DNA: TGTGCCAGCGAGGGCGATACGCAGTATTTT

clone size: .
V gene: TRBV19
D gene: .
J gene: TRBJ1-5
CDR3 protein: CASSASFVDSGNQPQHF
CDR3 DNA: TGTGCCAGTAGTGCTAGTTTCGTAGACAGTGGCAATCAGCCCCAGCATTTT

clone size: .
V gene: TRBV28
D gene: TRBD2
J gene: TRBJ2-3
CDR3 protein: CASSFPTSGSTDTQYF
CDR3 DNA: TGTGCCAGCAGTTTCCCGACTAGCGGTAGCACAGATACGCAGTATTTT

clone size: once
V gene: TRBV7-9
D gene: .
J gene: TRBJ2-1
CDR3 protein: CASSLVVNNEQFF
CDR3 DNA: TGTGCCAGCAGCTTAGTTGTCAACAATGAGCAGTTCTTC

clone size: .
V gene: TRBV30
D gene: TRBD1
J gene: TRBJ1-2
CDR3 protein: CARGRDRPNYGYTF
CDR3 DNA: TGTGCCCGGGGACGGGACAGACCGAACTATGGCTACACCTTC

clone size: .
V gene: TRBV5-6
D gene: .
J gene: TRBJ1-2
CDR3 protein: CASSPYRDSQGMRGYTF
CDR3 DNA: TGTGCCAGCAGCCCGTATCGGGATTCCCAGGGGATGCGTGGCTACACCTTC

clone size: few
V gene: TRBV30
D gene: .
J gene: TRBJ2-7
CDR3 protein: CAWSFSGPSYEQYF
CDR3 DNA: TGTGCCTGGAGTTTCAGCGGGCCTTCCTACGAGCAGTACTTC

clone size: .
V gene: TRBV5-6
D gene: .
J gene: TRBJ1-2
CDR3 protein: CASSTETGFYGYTF
CDR3 DNA: TGTGCCAGCAGCACTGAAACAGGTTTCTATGGCTACACCTTC

clone size: .
V gene: TRBV6-5
D gene: TRBD1
J gene: TRBJ1-1
CDR3 protein: CASSRFDRGHTEAFF
CDR3 DNA: TGTGCCAGCAGCAGGTTCGACAGGGGACACACTGAAGCTTTCTTT

clone size: .
V gene: TRBV27
D gene: TRBD1
J gene: TRBJ1-2
CDR3 protein: CASSATGLNYGYTF
CDR3 DNA: TGTGCCAGCAGTGCGACAGGGCTAAACTATGGCTACACCTTC

clone size: once
V gene: TRBV13
D gene: TRBD1
J gene: TRBJ2-1
CDR3 protein: CASSAYGTGYAHEQFF
CDR3 DNA: TGTGCCAGCAGCGCCTACGGGACAGGTTACGCCCATGAGCAGTTCTTC

clone size: .
V gene: TRBV5-4
D gene: TRBD1
J gene: TRBJ2-5
CDR3 protein: CASSLGQGAWETQYF
CDR3 DNA: TGTGCCAGCAGCCTGGGACAGGGGGCATGGGAGACCCAGTACTTC

clone size: .
V gene: TRBV7-8
D gene: TRBD1
J gene: TRBJ1-3
CDR3 protein: CASSFGATGGFGNTIYF
CDR3 DNA: TGTGCCAGCAGCTTTGGGGCGACAGGGGGCTTTGGAAACACCATATATTTT

clone size: .
V gene: TRBV19
D gene: TRBD1
J gene: TRBJ1-5
CDR3 protein: CASSIGDRGQPQHF
CDR3 DNA: TGTGCCAGTAGTATCGGGGACAGGGGACAGCCCCAGCATTTT

clone size: .
V gene: TRBV11-1
D gene: .
J gene: TRBJ2-3
CDR3 protein: CASSAFRDTTDTQYF
CDR3 DNA: TGTGCCAGCAGCGCCTTCCGGGACACCACAGATACGCAGTATTTT